The entry that follows covers one TCR beta chain sequence. The antigen this receptor binds is unknown. Base qualities are not recorded, but no much larger clone differs from it by a single base. The CDR3 spans 18 residues, from the cysteine through the phenylalanine. Just the 54-base CDR3 DNA is kept, in frame starting at base 1. CDR1 and CDR2 are read off the germline V gene as SGDLS and YYNGEE. The trim is 2 bases for V and 5 bases for J, with a gap of 23 bases between the germline ends. The receptor library was made with the immunoSEQ multiplex PCR assay. Per the original workflow: A statistical classification framework was built to diagnose cytomegalovirus status from the catalog of TCR beta chain sequences. The immuneACCESS repertoire file appears here via TCRdb, limited to in-frame rearrangements. These files lack a portion of the clones; in checked studies, under half of the deficit traces to unresolved V genes, and the cause of the others is not known. The V and J calls and the clone size are those of that table, but D and trimming were determined from the DNA. The sample table lists under 200,000 clones, roughly 95% of them with a count of one. The leading ten clones occupy approximately 0.82% of the sample.

The donors belonged to the validation cohort of under 150 subjects, which was separate from the roughly 700-subject first cohort. This sample is drawn from a study of cytomegalovirus exposure and HLA in healthy donors (dated by TCRdb to 2016 to 2017). About the investigation overall: According to a later analysis, the 120 or so validation repertoires were produced on the same platform as the approximately 620 repertoires of the first cohort. The aim of the study was to test whether cataloging public T cell receptors could identify signatures of past pathogen exposure. Along with the roughly 700-subject first cohort, a separate validation cohort of approximately 110 different subjects was used. The study combined high-throughput TCR immunosequencing, statistical association of individual TCRs with disease status, and machine learning to predict cytomegalovirus infection status. The research as a whole found: A few of the identified cytomegalovirus-associated TCR beta chains were confirmed in vitro to be specific for cytomegalovirus antigens. In the study, around 150 TCR beta chains were listed as associated with cytomegalovirus. It was suggested by the authors that the approach could potentially be generalized to other disease states and immunological phenotypes. In a later analysis, TCRs clustered in the first cohort were found to also tend to co-occur in the 120 or so validation repertoires, with about 94% of cluster scores above 0. Most TCR sequences were observed very rarely across donors, whereas some public TCRs were present in many individuals. The validation cohort had no HLA typing available for a later analysis, so co-occurrence within that cohort was assessed over all 120 or so repertoires. The classifier was reported to diagnose cytomegalovirus status with high specificity and sensitivity in both the original cohort and the validation cohort.

Input material: PBMCs. The V and J segments used are TRBV9 and TRBJ2-1, with TRBD1 tentatively as D gene (6 bases match). This receptor was obtained from a young woman in good health and CMV-seronegative. This receptor has the CDR3 CASSVQALTGQGDNEQFF. The DNA sequence reads TGTGCCAGCAGCGTCCAGGCCCTCACGGGACAAGGGGACAATGAGCAGTTCTTC.